Detailed here is one T cell receptor beta chain. Its antigen is not identified. Looked up from germline, CDR1 is GTSNPN and CDR2 is SVGIG (reference sequence). V lost 0 bases to trimming and J lost 5 bases; unmatched junction nucleotides: 9. CDR3 length: 16 amino acids. The data were obtained in a study of cytomegalovirus exposure and HLA in healthy donors. Primers: 60 Vbeta forward and 13 Jbeta reverse. In the original workflow: Later, an analysis found about 80 million unique TCR beta chains, and 9.5 million to 11 million of these were shared. Generated by immunoSEQ multiplex PCR, the TCRdb table keeps only in-frame clones and is missing some. V and J calls and clone size are as listed in that table; D and trimming were resolved from the DNA. This sample's clone table lists approximately 50,000 clones. General observations from the study: Earlier analysis found most TCR beta V segments productive about 90% or about 30% of the time. Of the V segments, some could not be distinguished, including TRBV6-2 and TRBV6-3, and were excluded. A later analysis appeared to link common viral pathogens to several of the most significant clusters.

The material sequenced was PBMCs. This clonotype originated in a male donor in good health and CMV-seronegative. The chain employs TRBV30 and TRBJ1-5; 8 nucleotides align to TRBD1. The CDR3 nucleotides read TGTGCCTGGAGTGTGTCGGACAGGGAGATAGATCAGCCCCAGCATTTT. It is translated as CAWSVSDREIDQPQHF.